The rows below give T cell receptor beta chains drawn from one sample of a study of CD8 T cells in ankylosing spondylitis. TCRdb ran MiXCR on the 5' RACE reads and lists one entry per CDR3 protein. Of hundreds of thousands of distinct CDR3 sequences in the sample, approximately 16% are singletons; the top ten hold more than 40%. The specimen sequenced was blood, either unsorted or a sorted T cell fraction (not recorded which). The receptors come from a male donor with ankylosing spondylitis. Both conserved end residues are part of each CDR3.

>TRBV11-2
CASSLVGTGGEQYF
>TRBV10-2
CASSFVRVPPDGYTF
>TRBV4-3
CASSQDISSLSYNEQFF
>TRBV13
CASSLGGGAGHYGYTF
>TRBV4-1
CASSQIAGGTYGYTF
>TRBV6-1
CASNGQGDTEAFF
>TRBV29-1
CSVEQGTFDEQFF
>TRBV29-1
CSVAGGGTEAFF
>TRBV4-1
CASSQGPWGEKLFF
>TRBV4-1
CASSRERGLPYEQYF
>TRBV19
CASSIDVVVPGTYNEQFF
>TRBV5-6
CASSPALSYEQYF
>TRBV7-6
CASSTGQYYEQYF
>TRBV29-1
CSVEDQSGTGVAWEQYF
>TRBV7-6
CASSPDNGEKLFF
>TRBV6-4
CASSDSKGTGVSGANVLTF
>TRBV7-3
CASSLTGGDTGELFF
>TRBV20-1
CRGGDTEAFF
>TRBV7-3
CASSRTGGSADTQYF
>TRBV2
CASSVSTTYEQYF
>TRBV29-1
CSVEEPGGAYEQYF
>TRBV9
CASSVGRGLVETQYF
>TRBV7-6
CASKRFEGVAGEQYF
>TRBV6-6
CAIQGGGRAFF
>TRBV29-1
CSVGEGGYTF
>TRBV7-2
CASSLGRTGYNEQFF
>TRBV2
CAIAPGLTKTSETQYF